One and the same sample provided the 12 T cell receptor beta chains below, sequenced in a study of cytomegalovirus exposure and HLA in healthy donors. TCRdb's table, derived via immunoSEQ multiplex PCR, lists solely in-frame clones and lacks some. Of about 82,000 clones detected, about 92% appear once; the ten largest clones hold approximately 0.67%. The material sequenced was PBMCs. These receptors were taken from a man aged 18 to 29 in good health and CMV-seronegative.

The chain carries TRBV5-4 and TRBJ2-7; TRBD1 aligns across 12 bases. CDR1 is SGHNT and CDR2 is YYREEE in the germline V gene (reference sequence). The CDR3 runs to 16 residues. V shed 3 bases and J 7 bases; nucleotides not matched to a gene: 11. This CDR3 is CASSSASGTGGAEQYF. CDR3 bases: TGTGCCAGCAGCTCCGCCTCCGGGACAGGGGGCGCAGAGCAGTACTTC. The full variable domain, its missing parts supplied by reference TRBV5-4 and TRBJ2-7, is ETGVTQSPTHLIKTRGQQVTLRCSSQSGHNTVSWYQQALGQGPQFIFQYYREEENGRGNFPPRFSGLQFPNYSSELNVNALELDDSALYLCASSSASGTGGAEQYFGPGTRLTVT.

This sequence joins TRBV2 and TRBJ1-1; 11 bases are shared with TRBD1. The CDR3 covers 17 residues. The germline gives CDR1 SNHLY, CDR2 FYNNEI. V shed 6 bases, J shed 1 base, and the junction held 10 bases outside the gene matches. CDR3 region: CASRPGQGAMPNTEAFF. The CDR3 nucleotides read TGTGCCAGCAGACCTGGACAGGGGGCGATGCCGAACACTGAAGCTTTCTTT.

The CDR3 nucleotides read TGTGCCAGCAGCTTGGCTCCGGCTGAGGGCGTCCTGACTTTC. Protein: CASSLAPAEGVLTF. V is TRBV5-4 and J is TRBJ2-6, with D tentatively TRBD2 (5 bases). The CDR3 contains 14 residues. Looked up from germline, CDR1 is SGHNT and CDR2 is YYREEE (reference sequence). V was pared by 0 bases and J by 12 bases, with 13 bases between.

V gene TRBV29-1 combines with J gene TRBJ2-6; D ambiguous. Per the germline V gene, CDR1 is SQVTM and CDR2 is ANQGSEA. This CDR3 comprises 14 residues. With 6 bases removed from V and 0 bases from J, the gap between germline ends came to 9 bases. CDR3 protein: CSVARGSGANVLTF. The DNA for the CDR3 is TGCAGCGTGGCACGAGGCTCTGGGGCCAACGTCCTGACTTTC.

The V and J genes are TRBV18 and TRBJ1-5; maybe TRBD1 (6 bases). CDR1 and CDR2 from the germline V gene are KGHSH and LQKENI. The length of the CDR3 is 15 residues. The germline V and J ends were trimmed by 5 bases and 0 bases, with 11 bases remaining between them. The CDR3 bases are TGTGCCAGCTCAACTGGACAGTATAGCAATCAGCCCCAGCATTTT. This translates into CASSTGQYSNQPQHF.

This clone is a singleton in its sample. V gene TRBV9 combines with J gene TRBJ2-3; D gene unclear. Trimming stripped 0 bases from V and 3 bases from J, with 14 bases between. This CDR3 region has 16 residues. Germline V lookup: CDR1 SGDLS, CDR2 YYNGEE. DNA for the CDR3: TGTGCCAGCAGCGTAGGTACTTCCCCCCCAACAGATACGCAGTATTTT. It codes for CASSVGTSPPTDTQYF. Variable domain in full (rest from reference TRBV9 and TRBJ2-3): DSGVTQTPKHLITATGQRVTLRCSPRSGDLSVYWYQQSLDQGLQFLIQYYNGEERAKGNILERFSAQQFPDLHSELNLSSLELGDSALYFCASSVGTSPPTDTQYFGPGTRLTVL.

The V and J genes are TRBV7-8 and TRBJ1-2, with no clear D. Germline CDR1 and CDR2: SGHVS and FQNEAQ. The ends were cut back, 0 bases at V and 0 bases at J, with 11 bases in the middle. CDR3 length: 16 residues. The CDR3 region is CASSLAGRTANYGYTF. The DNA for the CDR3 is TGTGCCAGCAGCTTAGCGGGGAGGACGGCTAACTATGGCTACACCTTC. Full variable domain (rest looked up from reference TRBV7-8 and TRBJ1-2): GAGVSQSPRYKVAKRGQDVALRCDPISGHVSLFWYQQALGQGPEFLTYFQNEAQLDKSGLPSDRFFAERPEGSVSTLKIQRTQQEDSAVYLCASSLAGRTANYGYTFGSGTRLTVV.

This chain links TRBV29-1 with TRBJ2-2; D might be TRBD2 (6 bases). This CDR3 is built from 16 residues. Trimming shortened V by 0 bases and J by 7 bases, and 18 bases separated the two germline ends. The V gene's germline CDR1 is SQVTM and CDR2 ANQGSEA. CDR3: CSVEDRIGGILGELFF. DNA for the CDR3: TGCAGCGTTGAAGATCGTATAGGAGGGATTCTCGGGGAGCTGTTTTTT.

The chain combines TRBV18 with TRBJ1-5, with TRBD1 matching over 11 bases. CDR1 and CDR2 (germline): KGHSH, LQKENI. CDR3 length equals 16 residues. Unmatched junction bases numbered 6, after V lost 2 bases and J lost 6 bases. The CDR3 sequence: CASSPTGTGGFQPQHF. The CDR3 DNA is TGTGCCAGCTCACCAACCGGGACAGGGGGGTTTCAGCCCCAGCATTTT.

The rearrangement joins TRBV18 to TRBJ1-1, with D possibly TRBD1 on 5 matching bases. Trimming stripped 4 bases from V and 3 bases from J, with 9 bases between. This CDR3 has 13 residues. From germline, CDR1 is KGHSH and CDR2 LQKENI. The CDR3 protein is CASSLKGDTEAFF. For the CDR3, the DNA is TGTGCCAGCTCACTCAAAGGGGACACTGAAGCTTTCTTT.

The V gene is TRBV7-2, the J gene TRBJ2-3; 7 nucleotides match TRBD2. J lost 9 bases, V lost 4 bases, and 13 bases had no gene match. The CDR3 is 15 residues long. Germline V gene data show CDR1 as SGHTA and CDR2 as FQGNSA. CDR3 in amino acids: CASSSLSPGLGTQYF. The CDR3 DNA is TGTGCCAGCAGCTCCCTAAGCCCCGGACTAGGCACGCAGTATTTT. The full variable domain, its missing parts supplied by reference TRBV7-2 and TRBJ2-3, is GAGVSQSPSNKVTEKGKDVELRCDPISGHTALYWYRQSLGQGLEFLIYFQGNSAPDKSGLPSDRFSAERTGGSVSTLTIQRTQQEDSAVYLCASSSLSPGLGTQYFGPGTRLTVL.

The chain joins TRBV19 to TRBJ1-5, with unresolved D. This CDR3 is 13 amino acids long. Germline V gene data show CDR1 as LNHDA and CDR2 as SQIVND (reference sequence). Deletions cut 8 bases from V and 6 bases from J, with 14 bases between. This CDR3 reads CASGSGTGQPQHF. CDR3 bases: TGTGCCAGTGGCTCGGGTACGGGTCAGCCCCAGCATTTT.